The clone carrying this T cell receptor delta chain was found a few times. The data belong to a study of gamma-delta chains in newborns, infants, children. Study in general: Polyclonal expansion of innate γδ T cells after birth follows microbial exposure.

TCRdb redid clone calling on the reads using CATT. The sample has 8,500 to 14,000 delta-chain clones, about 8.8% seen once; the top ten hold 3% to 4%. The CDR3 consists of 18 residues. Germline loops: CDR1 GEAIGNYY, CDR2 EKD. V lost 3 bases to trimming and J lost 2 bases; unmatched junction nucleotides: 15. The sequence came from a child who was a newborn, infant or young child, either healthy, febrile or measles-vaccinated (not recorded which). The sample comprised blood. This chain links TRDV2 with TRDJ1; 9 positions agree with TRDD3. This chain's CDR3 is CACDPRVCTGGQTDKLIF. The CDR3 DNA follows: TGTGCCTGTGACCCCCGGGTCTGTACTGGGGGACAAACCGATAAACTCATCTTT.